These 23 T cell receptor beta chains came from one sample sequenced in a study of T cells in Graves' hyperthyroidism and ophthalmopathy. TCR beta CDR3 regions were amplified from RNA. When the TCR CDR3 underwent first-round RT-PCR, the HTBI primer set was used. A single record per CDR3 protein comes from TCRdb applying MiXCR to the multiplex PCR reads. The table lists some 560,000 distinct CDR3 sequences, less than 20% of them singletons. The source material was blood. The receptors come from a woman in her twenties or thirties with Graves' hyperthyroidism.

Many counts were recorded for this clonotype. DNA for the CDR3: TGTGCCTGGAGTGTTTGGAGGGGAAGGAGTAATTCACCCCTCCACTTT. Residues: CAWSVWRGRSNSPLHF. The chain links TRBV30 to TRBJ1-6, with a tentative D call TRBD1 (5 bases). Germline CDR1 GTSNPN, CDR2 SVGIG (reference sequence). Deletions cut 0 bases from V and 6 bases from J, with 15 bases between. The CDR3 loop spans 16 amino acids.

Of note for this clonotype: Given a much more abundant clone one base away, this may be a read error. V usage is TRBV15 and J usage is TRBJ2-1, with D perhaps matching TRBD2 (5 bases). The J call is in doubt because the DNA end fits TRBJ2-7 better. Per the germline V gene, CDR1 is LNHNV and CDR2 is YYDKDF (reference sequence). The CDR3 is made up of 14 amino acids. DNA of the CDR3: TGTGCCACCAAGGGATCCGGTTTCGGGAATGAGCAGTACTTC. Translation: CATKGSGFGNEQYF.

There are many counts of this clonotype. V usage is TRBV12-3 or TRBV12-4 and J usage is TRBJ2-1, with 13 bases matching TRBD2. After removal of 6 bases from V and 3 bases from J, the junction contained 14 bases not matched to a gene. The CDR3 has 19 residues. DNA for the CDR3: TGTGCCAGCAGACTTGAAGGGGGACTAGCGGGACAGCGCTACAATGAGCAGTTCTTC. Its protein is CASRLEGGLAGQRYNEQFF.

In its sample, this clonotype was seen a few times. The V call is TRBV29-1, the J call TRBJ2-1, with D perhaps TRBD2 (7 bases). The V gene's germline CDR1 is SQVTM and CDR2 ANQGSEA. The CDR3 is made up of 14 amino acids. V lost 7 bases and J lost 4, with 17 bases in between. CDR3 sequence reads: CSAGGGGTYNEQFF. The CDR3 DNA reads TGCAGCGCTGGGGGAGGGGGAACTTACAATGAGCAGTTCTTC.

For the CDR3, the DNA is TGTGCCAGCAGCTTAAGTCGCATTGGCAGGGGCCAAGAAAAACTGTTTTTT. Amino acid sequence: CASSLSRIGRGQEKLFF. The V call is TRBV7-9, the J call TRBJ1-4; D perhaps matches TRBD1 (6 bases). Germline lookup yields CDR1 SEHNR and CDR2 FQNEAQ (reference sequence). The CDR3 is 17 amino acids. The V end lost 2 bases, the J end lost 8 bases, and 21 bases lay between the germline ends.

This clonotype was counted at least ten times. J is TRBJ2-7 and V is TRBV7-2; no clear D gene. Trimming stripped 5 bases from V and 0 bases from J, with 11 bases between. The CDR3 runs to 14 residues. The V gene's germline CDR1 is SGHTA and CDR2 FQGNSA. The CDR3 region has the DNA TGTGCCAGCAGCCTCGACTCTGTCTCCTACGAGCAGTACTTC. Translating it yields CASSLDSVSYEQYF.

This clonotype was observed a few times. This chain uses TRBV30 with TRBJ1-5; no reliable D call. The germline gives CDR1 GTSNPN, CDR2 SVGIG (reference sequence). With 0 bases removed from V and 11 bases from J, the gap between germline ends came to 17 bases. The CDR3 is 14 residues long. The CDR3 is CAWSVKRTPPAQHF. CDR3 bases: TGTGCCTGGAGTGTTAAAAGGACCCCCCCGGCCCAGCATTTT.

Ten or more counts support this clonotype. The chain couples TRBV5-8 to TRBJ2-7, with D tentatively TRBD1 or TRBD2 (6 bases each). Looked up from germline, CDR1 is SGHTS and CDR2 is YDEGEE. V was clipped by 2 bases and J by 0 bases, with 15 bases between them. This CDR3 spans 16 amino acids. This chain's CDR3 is CASSFGGGTSSYEQYF. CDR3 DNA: TGTGCCAGCAGCTTTGGGGGCGGGACAAGCTCCTACGAGCAGTACTTC.

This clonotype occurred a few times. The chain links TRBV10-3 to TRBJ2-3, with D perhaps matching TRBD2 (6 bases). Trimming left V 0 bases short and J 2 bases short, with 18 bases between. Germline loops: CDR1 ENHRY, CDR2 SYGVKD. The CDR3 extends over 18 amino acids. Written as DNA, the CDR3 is TGTGCCATCAGTGAGTCGGGGGGACTCGTCGATTCCACAGATACGCAGTATTTT. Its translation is CAISESGGLVDSTDTQYF.

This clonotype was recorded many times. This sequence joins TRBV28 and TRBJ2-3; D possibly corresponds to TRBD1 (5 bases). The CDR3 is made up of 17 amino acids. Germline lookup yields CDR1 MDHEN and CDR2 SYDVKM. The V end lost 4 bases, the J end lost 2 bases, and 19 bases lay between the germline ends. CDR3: CASSSPPRGYYTDTQYF. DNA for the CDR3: TGTGCCAGCAGTTCACCACCTAGGGGTTATTACACAGATACGCAGTATTTT.

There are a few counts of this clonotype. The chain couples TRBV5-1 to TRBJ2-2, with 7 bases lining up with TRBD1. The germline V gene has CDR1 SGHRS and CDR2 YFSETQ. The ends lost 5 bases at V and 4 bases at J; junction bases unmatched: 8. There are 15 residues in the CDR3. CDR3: CASSPTGAGTGELFF. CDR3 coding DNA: TGCGCCAGCAGTCCCACAGGGGCTGGCACCGGGGAGCTGTTTTTT.

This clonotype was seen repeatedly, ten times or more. The CDR3 reads CASSPLAGSLYEQYF. CDR3 nucleotide sequence: TGTGCCAGCAGTCCTCTAGCGGGATCGTTGTACGAGCAGTACTTC. This chain uses TRBV28 with TRBJ2-7; 9 bases are a match to TRBD2. Germline assignment: CDR1 MDHEN and CDR2 SYDVKM. CDR3 length equals 15 residues. The trim removed 5 bases at V and 4 bases at J, leaving 9 bases unmatched.

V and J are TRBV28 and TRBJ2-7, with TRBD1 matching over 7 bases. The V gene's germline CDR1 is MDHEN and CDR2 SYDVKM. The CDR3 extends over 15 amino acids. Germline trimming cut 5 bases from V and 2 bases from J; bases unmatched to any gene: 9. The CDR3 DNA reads TGTGCCAGCAGTCTGCGACAGGGCCTTACCTACGAGCAGTACTTC. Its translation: CASSLRQGLTYEQYF. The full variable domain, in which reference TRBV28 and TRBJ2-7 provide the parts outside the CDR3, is DVKVTQSSRYLVKRTGEKVFLECVQDMDHENMFWYRQDPGLGLRLIYFSYDVKMKEKGDIPEGYSVSREKKERFSLILESASTNQTSMYLCASSLRQGLTYEQYFGPGTRLTVT.

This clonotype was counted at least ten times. CDR3 coding DNA: TGCAGTGCTAGAGTCGCCGGGACTACGGATGAGCAGTTCTTC. Translation gives CSARVAGTTDEQFF. The rearrangement uses TRBV20-1 and TRBJ2-1, with 7 bases identical to TRBD2. The CDR3 runs 14 residues. V dropped 1 base and J dropped 8; count of bases not matched to a gene: 8. Germline values: CDR1 DFQATT, CDR2 SNEGSKA (reference sequence).

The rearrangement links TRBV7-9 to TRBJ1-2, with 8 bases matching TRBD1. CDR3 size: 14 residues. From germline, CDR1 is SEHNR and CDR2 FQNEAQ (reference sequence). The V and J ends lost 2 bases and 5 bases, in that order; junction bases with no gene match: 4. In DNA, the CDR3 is TGTGCCAGCAGCTTATTGACAGGGGATTATGGCTACACCTTC. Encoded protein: CASSLLTGDYGYTF.

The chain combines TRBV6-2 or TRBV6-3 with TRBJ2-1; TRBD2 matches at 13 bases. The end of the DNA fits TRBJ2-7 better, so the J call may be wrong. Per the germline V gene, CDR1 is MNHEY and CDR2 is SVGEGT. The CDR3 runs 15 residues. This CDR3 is CASSPTSGRANEQYF. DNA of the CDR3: TGTGCCAGCAGCCCTACTAGCGGGAGGGCCAATGAGCAGTACTTC.

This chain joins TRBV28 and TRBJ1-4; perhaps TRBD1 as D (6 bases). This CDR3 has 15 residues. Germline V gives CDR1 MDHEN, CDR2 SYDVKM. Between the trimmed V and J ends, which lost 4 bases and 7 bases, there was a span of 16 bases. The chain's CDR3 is CASSSPRGAIEKLFF. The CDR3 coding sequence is TGTGCCAGCAGTTCCCCCAGGGGCGCGATTGAAAAACTGTTTTTT.

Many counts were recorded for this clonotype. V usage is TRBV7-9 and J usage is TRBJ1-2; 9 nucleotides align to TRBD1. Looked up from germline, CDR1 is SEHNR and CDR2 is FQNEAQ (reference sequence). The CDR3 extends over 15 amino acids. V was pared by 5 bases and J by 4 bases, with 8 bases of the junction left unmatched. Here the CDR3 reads CASSQWDRAVYGYTF. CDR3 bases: TGTGCCAGCAGCCAATGGGACAGGGCAGTCTATGGCTACACCTTC.

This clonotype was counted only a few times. In DNA form, the CDR3 reads TGCGCCAGCAGCCAACAAAGTCCGCAGTGGGCGCAGTATTTT. This translates into CASSQQSPQWAQYF. The rearrangement uses TRBV4-3 and TRBJ2-3, with D unclear. In germline, CDR1 is LGHNA, CDR2 YSLEER. This CDR3 comprises 14 residues. V gave up 2 bases and J gave up 10 bases, with 16 bases separating them.

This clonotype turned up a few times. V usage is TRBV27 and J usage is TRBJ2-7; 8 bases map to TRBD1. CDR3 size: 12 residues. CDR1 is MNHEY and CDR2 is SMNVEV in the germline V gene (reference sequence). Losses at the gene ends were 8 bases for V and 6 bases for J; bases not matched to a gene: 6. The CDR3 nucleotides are TGTGCCAGCGGCCCCGACAGGGGCGAGCAGTACTTC. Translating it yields CASGPDRGEQYF.

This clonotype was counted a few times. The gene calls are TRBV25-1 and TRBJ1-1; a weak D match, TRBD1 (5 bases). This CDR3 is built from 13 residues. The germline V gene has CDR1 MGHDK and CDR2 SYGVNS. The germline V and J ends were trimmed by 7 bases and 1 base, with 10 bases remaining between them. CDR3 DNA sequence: TGTGCCAGCACGTGGCAGGGGAACACTGAAGCTTTCTTT. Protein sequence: CASTWQGNTEAFF.

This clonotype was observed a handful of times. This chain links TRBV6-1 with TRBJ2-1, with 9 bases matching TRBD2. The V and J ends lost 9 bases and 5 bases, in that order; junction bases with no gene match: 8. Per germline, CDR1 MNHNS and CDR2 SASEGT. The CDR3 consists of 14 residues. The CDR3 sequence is CASSGSTVNNEQFF. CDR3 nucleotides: TGTGCCAGTAGCGGGAGCACAGTGAACAATGAGCAGTTCTTC.

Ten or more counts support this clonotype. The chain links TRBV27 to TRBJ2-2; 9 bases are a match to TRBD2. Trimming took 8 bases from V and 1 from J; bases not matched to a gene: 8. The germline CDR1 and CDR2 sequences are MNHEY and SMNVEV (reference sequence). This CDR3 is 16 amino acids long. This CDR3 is CASHHTSGRNTGELFF. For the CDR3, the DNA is TGTGCCAGCCACCATACTAGCGGGCGGAACACCGGGGAGCTGTTTTTT.